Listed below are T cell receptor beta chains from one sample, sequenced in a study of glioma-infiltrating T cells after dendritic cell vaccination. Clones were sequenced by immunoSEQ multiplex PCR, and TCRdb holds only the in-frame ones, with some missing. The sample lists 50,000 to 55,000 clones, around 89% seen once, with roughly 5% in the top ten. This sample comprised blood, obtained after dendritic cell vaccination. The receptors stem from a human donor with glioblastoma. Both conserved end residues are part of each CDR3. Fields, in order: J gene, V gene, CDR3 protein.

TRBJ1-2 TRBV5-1 CASSLNSAANGYTF
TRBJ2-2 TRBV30 CAWSVGQPTGELFF
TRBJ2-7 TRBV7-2 CASSVTGTRAYEQYF
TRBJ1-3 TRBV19 CASTPWGQVPGNTIYF
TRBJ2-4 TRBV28 CASSPGTVKNIQYF
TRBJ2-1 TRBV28 CASRLGGQGIRPRSYNEQFF
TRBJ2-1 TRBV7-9 CATRGQRNTNEQFF
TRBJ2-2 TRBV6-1 CASSEAHSGVNTGELFF
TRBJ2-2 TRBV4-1 CASSLGQGTGELFF
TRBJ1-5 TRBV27 CASSLSTGFGQPQHF
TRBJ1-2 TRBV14 CASSQETGTVYGYTF
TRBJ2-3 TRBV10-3 CAISGTGSGDTQYF
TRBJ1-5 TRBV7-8 CASSWDRAQPQHF
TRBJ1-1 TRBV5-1 CASSLGGTGGSEAFF
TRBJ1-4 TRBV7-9 CASSLLGRTNEKLFF
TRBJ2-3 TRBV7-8 CAGAGGGVGDTQYF
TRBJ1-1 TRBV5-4 CASSRTGGPTEAFF
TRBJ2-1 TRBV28 CASSSPSWTSGSYEQFF
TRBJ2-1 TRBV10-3 CATTTAYNEQFF
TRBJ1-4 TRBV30 CAWSLQGLDEKLFF
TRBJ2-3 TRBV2 CASSDGLITDTQYF
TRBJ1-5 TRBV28 CASSPGQLGNQPQHF
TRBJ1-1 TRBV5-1 CASSLIVAIEGGEAFF
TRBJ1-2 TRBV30 CAWSVLRAGVGYTF
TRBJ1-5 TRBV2 CASSGIFDRAHQPQHF
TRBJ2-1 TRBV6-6 CATAGDEQFF
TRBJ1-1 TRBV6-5 CASSTPGQGDTEAFF
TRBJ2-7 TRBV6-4 CASDPGWAGHSYEQYF
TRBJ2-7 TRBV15 CATSRGDRASYEQYF
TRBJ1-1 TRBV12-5 CASGFFTRDSRGVAFF
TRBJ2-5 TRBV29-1 CSVLSGRETQYF
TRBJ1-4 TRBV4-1 CASSLRDRGVEKLFF
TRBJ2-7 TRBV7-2 CASSRDRGISYEQYF
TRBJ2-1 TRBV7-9 CASSHRGPRLDEQFF